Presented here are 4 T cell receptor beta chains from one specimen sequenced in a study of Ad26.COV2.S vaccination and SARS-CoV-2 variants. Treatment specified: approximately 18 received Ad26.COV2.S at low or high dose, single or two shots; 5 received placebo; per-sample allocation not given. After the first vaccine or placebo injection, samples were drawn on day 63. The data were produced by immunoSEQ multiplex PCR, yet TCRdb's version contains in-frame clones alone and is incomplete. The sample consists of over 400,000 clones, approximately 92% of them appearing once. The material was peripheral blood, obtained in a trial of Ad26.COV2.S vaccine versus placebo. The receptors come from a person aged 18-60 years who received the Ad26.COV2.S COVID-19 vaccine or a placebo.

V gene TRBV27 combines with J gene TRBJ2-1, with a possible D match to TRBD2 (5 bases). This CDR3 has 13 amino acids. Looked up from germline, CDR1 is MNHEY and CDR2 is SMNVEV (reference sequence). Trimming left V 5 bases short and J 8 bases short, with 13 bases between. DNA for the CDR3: TGTGCCAGCAGTCCCGCCTCTAGCTATGAGCAGTTCTTC. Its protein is CASSPASSYEQFF.

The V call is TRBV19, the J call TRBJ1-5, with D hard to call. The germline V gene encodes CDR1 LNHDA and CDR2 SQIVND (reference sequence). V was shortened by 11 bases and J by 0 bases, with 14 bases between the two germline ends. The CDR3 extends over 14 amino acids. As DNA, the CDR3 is TGTGCCGGAGTACTCGGGGATAGCAATCAGCCCCAGCATTTT. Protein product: CAGVLGDSNQPQHF.

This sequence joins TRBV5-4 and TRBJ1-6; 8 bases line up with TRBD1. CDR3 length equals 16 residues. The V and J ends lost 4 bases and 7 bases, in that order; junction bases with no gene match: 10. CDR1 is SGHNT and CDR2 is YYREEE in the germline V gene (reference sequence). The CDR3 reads CASSPRQGLVNSPLHF. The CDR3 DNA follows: TGTGCCAGCAGCCCAAGACAGGGGCTTGTGAATTCACCCCTCCACTTT.

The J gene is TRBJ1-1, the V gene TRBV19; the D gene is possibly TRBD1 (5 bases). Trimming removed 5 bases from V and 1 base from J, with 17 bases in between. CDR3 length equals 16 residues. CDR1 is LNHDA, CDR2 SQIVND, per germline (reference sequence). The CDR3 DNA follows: TGTGCCAGTAGTCTGGGGCGGCGACTGGGGAACACTGAAGCTTTCTTT. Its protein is CASSLGRRLGNTEAFF.